This T cell receptor (beta chain) comes out of a study of T cell responses to AZD1222 COVID-19 vaccine. Broader study findings: Of the AZD1222 recipients, only 5 to 7 were seropositive at baseline. Most donors were white British, females outnumbered males, and clonal diversity was possibly underestimated. Sampled repertoires all dated from after the peak T cell response.

Worth noting for this clone: Its antigen is not known.

Data came from immunoSEQ multiplex PCR; TCRdb stores just in-frame clones and leaves some out. The sample has about 130,000 clones, about nine tenths seen once; the top ten hold less than 9%. Germline V gives CDR1 LGHNA, CDR2 YNFKEQ. V was trimmed by 4 bases and J by 2 bases, leaving 11 bases between them. This CDR3 comprises 15 residues. The chain couples TRBV4-2 to TRBJ1-4; D possibly corresponds to TRBD1 (6 bases). The receptor was derived from an adult in good health. Source: peripheral blood, taken on day 0 of AZD1222 vaccination. The CDR3 reads CASSPQQGTNEKLFF. CDR3 DNA: TGTGCCAGCAGCCCACAACAGGGCACTAATGAAAAACTGTTTTTT.